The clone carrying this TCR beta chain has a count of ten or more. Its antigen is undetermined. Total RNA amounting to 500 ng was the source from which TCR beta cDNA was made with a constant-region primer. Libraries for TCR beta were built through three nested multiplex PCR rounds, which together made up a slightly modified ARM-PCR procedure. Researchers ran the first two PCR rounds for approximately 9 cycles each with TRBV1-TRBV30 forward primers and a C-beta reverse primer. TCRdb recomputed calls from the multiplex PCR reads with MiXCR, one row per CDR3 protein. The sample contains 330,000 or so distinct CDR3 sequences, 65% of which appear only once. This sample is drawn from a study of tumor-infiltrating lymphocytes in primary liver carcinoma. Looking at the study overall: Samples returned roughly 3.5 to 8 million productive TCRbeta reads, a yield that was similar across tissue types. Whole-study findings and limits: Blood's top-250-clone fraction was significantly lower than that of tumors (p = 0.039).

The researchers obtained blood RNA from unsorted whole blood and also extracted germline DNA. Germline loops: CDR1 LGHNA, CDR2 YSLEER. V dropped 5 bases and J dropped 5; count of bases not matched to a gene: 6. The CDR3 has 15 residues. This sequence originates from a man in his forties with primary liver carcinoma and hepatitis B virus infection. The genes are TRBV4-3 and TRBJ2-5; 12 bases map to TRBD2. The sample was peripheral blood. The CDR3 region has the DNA TGCGCCAGCAGCTCCGGACTAGCGGGAAGGGAGACCCAGTACTTC. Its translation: CASSSGLAGRETQYF.